Shown below are 19 T cell receptor beta chains from a single sample sequenced in a study of T-cell reconstitution after alpha-beta-depleted transplantation in children. Molecular barcoding with unique molecular identifiers was used for the TCRbeta library. MiXCR, applied by TCRdb to the PCR reads, yields one record per CDR3 protein. In the table there are about 76,000 distinct CDR3 sequences, around an eighth of which are singletons. The sample here was PBMCs, mostly from graft donor cells, taken 180 days after TCRalphabeta/CD19-depleted stem cell transplant. All receptors come from a male patient under 10 years old who had a stem cell transplant for acute lymphoblastic leukemia, so the T cells may come from the graft donor.

This clonotype was counted at least ten times. The V and J genes are TRBV6-6 and TRBJ1-1; perhaps TRBD1 as D (6 bases). Germline values: CDR1 MNHNY, CDR2 SVGAGI (reference sequence). The CDR3 runs 14 residues. V was trimmed by 6 bases and J by 7 bases, leaving 18 bases between them. The CDR3 region has the DNA TGTGCCAGCAGCTTTTTGGGGGGCGCGGATGAAGCTTTCTTT. Its protein is CASSFLGGADEAFF.

The chain combines TRBV2 with TRBJ2-2; the match to TRBD1 covers 7 bases. Germline V gene sequence: CDR1 SNHLY, CDR2 FYNNEI. The V and J ends lost 6 bases and 3 bases, in that order; junction bases with no gene match: 7. This CDR3 has 15 residues. In DNA form, the CDR3 reads TGTGCCAGCAGAGACAGGGTGCGGTACACCGGGGAGCTGTTTTTT. Its protein is CASRDRVRYTGELFF.

This clonotype was seen only a few times. The rearrangement joins TRBV5-6 to TRBJ2-5; TRBD1 or TRBD2 may be the D gene (5 bases each). The V gene's germline CDR1 is SGHDT and CDR2 YYEEEE. The CDR3 covers 11 residues. V was cut by 3 bases and J by 5 bases, with 5 bases left in between. The CDR3, as DNA: TGTGCCAGCAGCTGGGGGGAGACCCAGTACTTC. Translating it yields CASSWGETQYF.

The V and J genes are TRBV9 and TRBJ2-7; the match to TRBD2 covers 8 bases. The ends lost 2 bases at V and 3 bases at J; junction bases unmatched: 7. In germline, CDR1 is SGDLS, CDR2 YYNGEE. CDR3 length: 15 amino acids. This CDR3 reads CASSVGRGTFYEQYF. CDR3 DNA sequence: TGTGCCAGCAGCGTCGGGAGGGGGACCTTCTACGAGCAGTACTTC.

The chain recombines TRBV7-9 with TRBJ2-3; the D gene is possibly TRBD1 (6 bases). The ends were cut back, 6 bases at V and 0 bases at J, with 10 bases in the middle. The V gene's germline CDR1 is SEHNR and CDR2 FQNEAQ (reference sequence). This CDR3 contains 14 residues. In DNA, the CDR3 is TGTGCCAGCAGTTTCGACAGGAGCACAGATACGCAGTATTTT. It codes for CASSFDRSTDTQYF.

V and J are TRBV6-2 or TRBV6-3 and TRBJ1-5; D not certain. This CDR3 is 13 amino acids long. The ends were cut back, 2 bases at V and 4 bases at J, with 6 bases in the middle. The germline V gene has CDR1 MNHEY and CDR2 SVGEGT. The DNA of the CDR3 is TGTGCCAGCAGTTACATGGGAAATCAGCCCCAGCATTTT. Its protein is CASSYMGNQPQHF.

The CDR3 protein is CASRSPGQGTDTQYF. In DNA, the CDR3 is TGTGCCAGCAGGTCGCCGGGACAGGGCACAGATACGCAGTATTTT. The chain uses TRBV28 and TRBJ2-3; the match to TRBD1 covers 8 bases. The CDR3 runs 15 residues. Germline CDR1 reads MDHEN; CDR2 reads SYDVKM. After removal of 6 bases from V and 1 base from J, the junction contained 6 bases not matched to a gene. The variable domain in full, with the rest retrieved from reference TRBV28 and TRBJ2-3, is DVKVTQSSRYLVKRTGEKVFLECVQDMDHENMFWYRQDPGLGLRLIYFSYDVKMKEKGDIPEGYSVSREKKERFSLILESASTNQTSMYLCASRSPGQGTDTQYFGPGTRLTVL.

The rearrangement joins TRBV7-8 to TRBJ2-3, with 14 bases fitting TRBD2. Germline CDR1 reads SGHVS; CDR2 reads FQNEAQ. V dropped 8 bases and J dropped 10; count of bases not matched to a gene: 8. The CDR3 extends over 14 amino acids. The chain's CDR3 is CASPKGLAGESQYF. The CDR3 region has the DNA TGTGCCAGCCCCAAGGGACTAGCGGGAGAATCGCAGTATTTT.

This clonotype was seen a handful of times. V is TRBV7-2 and J is TRBJ2-7; D may match TRBD1 or TRBD2 (5 bases each). Germline-derived CDR1 and CDR2 are SGHTA and FQGNSA. V was shortened by 5 bases and J by 5 bases, with 16 bases between the two germline ends. The CDR3 spans 14 residues. CDR3: CASSPPRARDEQYF. In DNA form, the CDR3 reads TGTGCCAGCAGCCCCCCGAGGGCCAGGGACGAGCAGTACTTC.

This clonotype was observed a few times. The V gene is TRBV7-3, the J gene TRBJ2-3, with 7 bases identical to TRBD2. V shed 7 bases, J shed 4 bases, and the junction held 5 bases outside the gene matches. Germline values: CDR1 SGHTA, CDR2 FQGTGA. CDR3 size: 13 residues. The CDR3 loop reads CASNRGRADTQYF. CDR3 nucleotide sequence: TGTGCCAGCAACCGAGGGAGGGCAGATACGCAGTATTTT.

Only a few counts were recorded for this clonotype. The rearrangement uses TRBV5-1 and TRBJ2-2, with TRBD1 matching 7 bases. V trimming: 0 bases; J trimming: 4 bases; junction bases outside the gene matches: 6. Germline V CDR1 and CDR2: SGHRS, YFSETQ. This CDR3 spans 16 amino acids. The CDR3: CASSLATGRATGELFF. In DNA, the CDR3 is TGCGCCAGCAGCTTGGCGACAGGGCGAGCCACCGGGGAGCTGTTTTTT. Together with reference TRBV5-1 and TRBJ2-2, the CDR3 gives the full variable domain: KAGVTQTPRYLIKTRGQQVTLSCSPISGHRSVSWYQQTPGQGLQFLFEYFSETQRNKGNFPGRFSGRQFSNSRSEMNVSTLELGDSALYLCASSLATGRATGELFFGEGSRLTVL.

The rearrangement links TRBV6-2 or TRBV6-3 to TRBJ2-7; 7 bases are a match to TRBD1. The CDR3 runs 16 residues. Germline V CDR1 and CDR2: MNHEY, SVGEGT. V lost 0 bases and J lost 2; bases outside the gene matches: 7. CDR3 DNA: TGTGCCAGCAGTTACTCGTCCCTTACAGGGGCCTACGAGCAGTACTTC. It translates to CASSYSSLTGAYEQYF.

This clonotype was observed a few times. CDR3 DNA sequence: TGCAGTGTAAGGGGACTAGCGGGAGTAGAGACCCAGTACTTC. Its translation: CSVRGLAGVETQYF. V is TRBV20-1 and J is TRBJ2-5; 14 nucleotides match TRBD2. There are 14 residues in the CDR3. The junction had 5 bases not matched to a gene; V was cut back by 7 bases and J by 4 bases. The germline V gene encodes CDR1 DFQATT and CDR2 SNEGSKA (reference sequence).

The rearrangement joins TRBV27 to TRBJ2-7; 9 positions agree with TRBD1. Germline CDR1 MNHEY, CDR2 SMNVEV (reference sequence). V was pared by 4 bases and J by 4 bases, with 5 bases of the junction left unmatched. This CDR3 is 14 amino acids long. The CDR3 reads CASSWGQGTYEQYF. The CDR3 DNA sequence: TGTGCCAGCAGTTGGGGACAGGGAACTTACGAGCAGTACTTC.

The chain's CDR3 is CSARDLDSPNTEAFF. The CDR3 DNA follows: TGCAGTGCTAGAGATTTGGACAGTCCGAACACTGAAGCTTTCTTT. The rearrangement joins TRBV20-1 to TRBJ1-1, with a tentative D call TRBD1 (6 bases). The CDR3 extends over 15 amino acids. Germline CDR1 reads DFQATT; CDR2 reads SNEGSKA (reference sequence). Trimming left V 0 bases short and J 1 base short, with 12 bases between.

The chain couples TRBV6-1 to TRBJ2-4; D not certain. The V gene lost 3 bases and the J gene lost 3 bases, with 12 bases spanning the gap. Germline CDR1 MNHNS, CDR2 SASEGT. The CDR3 covers 15 residues. The CDR3 spells CASSDRGSGKNIQYF. CDR3 DNA: TGTGCCAGCAGTGACCGAGGATCAGGCAAAAACATTCAGTACTTC.

This clonotype appeared once. The rearrangement joins TRBV28 to TRBJ2-2, with D perhaps TRBD1 (6 bases). The CDR3 extends over 13 amino acids. Germline-derived CDR1 and CDR2 are MDHEN and SYDVKM. Trimming removed 5 bases from V and 8 bases from J, with 12 bases in between. DNA of the CDR3: TGTGCCAGCAGTCCCAGGGGACCGGGGGAGCTGTTTTTT. Amino acid sequence: CASSPRGPGELFF.

This clonotype has only a few counts. This sequence joins TRBV6-1 and TRBJ1-1; D uncertain. V lost 4 bases and J lost 0, with 9 bases in between. Germline-derived CDR1 and CDR2 are MNHNS and SASEGT. The CDR3 extends over 14 amino acids. The CDR3 nucleotides are TGTGCCAGCAGTGTTTGGACCGTGAACACTGAAGCTTTCTTT. Encoded protein: CASSVWTVNTEAFF.

This chain links TRBV27 with TRBJ1-5; TRBD1 might be the D (5 bases). The CDR3 is made up of 13 amino acids. The germline V gene encodes CDR1 MNHEY and CDR2 SMNVEV (reference sequence). The ends were cut back, 3 bases at V and 7 bases at J, with 10 bases in the middle. The CDR3 spells CASSFRARQPQHF. DNA of the CDR3: TGTGCCAGCAGTTTCAGGGCTCGACAGCCCCAGCATTTT.